A selection of T cell receptor beta chains follows, all from one sample in a study of vaccination and CD4 T cells after COVID-19. TCRdb itself ran the PCR reads through MiXCR, one entry per CDR3 protein. The data show fewer than 15,000 distinct CDR3 sequences, 20% to 25% seen once. For these receptors, no antigen is known. The source was CD4+ T cells from blood, cultured in vitro, collected before SARS-CoV-2 vaccination. These receptors all stem from a human donor who received a COVID-19 vaccine. Each CDR3 is given with its conserved first and last residue. The D gene is left open where the match is weak. Expanded clones are given a class, and other clones once, few, many or no size at all.

j_call clone_size v_call d_call cdr3_length cdr3_aa cdr3_nt
TRBJ1-5 few TRBV7-8 NA 12 CASSWEGQPQHF TGTGCCAGCAGCTGGGAGGGTCAGCCCCAGCATTTT
TRBJ1-2 NA TRBV27 NA 14 CASSLFGPNYGYTF TGTGCCAGCAGTTTATTTGGACCCAACTATGGCTACACCTTC
TRBJ2-3 NA TRBV7-9 NA 16 CASSLAGLPSTDTQYF TGTGCCAGCAGCTTAGCTGGGCTACCTAGCACAGATACGCAGTATTTT
TRBJ2-7 NA TRBV20-1 NA 11 CSARGAPEQYF TGCAGTGCCCGCGGAGCGCCCGAGCAGTACTTC
TRBJ2-7 few TRBV5-4 TRBD1 13 CASSLDRGNEQYF TGTGCCAGCAGCTTGGACAGGGGGAACGAGCAGTACTTC
TRBJ1-4 few TRBV27 NA 16 CASSPLVTGNNEKLFF TGTGCCAGCAGCCCCCTCGTAACAGGGAATAATGAAAAACTGTTTTTT
TRBJ2-3 NA TRBV19 NA 15 CASSITAGWTDTQYF TGTGCCAGTAGTATAACGGCGGGGTGGACAGATACGCAGTATTTT
TRBJ2-7 few TRBV12-3/TRBV12-4 NA 14 CASSLRSISYEQYF TGTGCCAGCAGTTTAAGAAGTATCTCCTACGAGCAGTACTTC
TRBJ1-5 medium-sized TRBV7-8 NA 15 CASSPLRAINQPQHF TGTGCCAGCAGCCCTCTGAGGGCGATCAATCAGCCCCAGCATTTT
TRBJ2-4 few TRBV5-4 NA 14 CASSSRDGKNIQYF TGTGCCAGCAGCTCAAGGGACGGCAAAAACATTCAGTACTTC
TRBJ2-5 NA TRBV2 NA 11 CASSAKETQYF TGTGCCAGCAGTGCCAAAGAGACCCAGTACTTC
TRBJ1-2 NA TRBV19 TRBD1 16 CVSTDLGTGGLYGYTF TGTGTCAGTACTGACCTCGGGACAGGGGGCCTCTATGGCTACACCTTC
TRBJ1-2 NA TRBV5-1 NA 14 CASKASFINYGYTF TGCGCCAGCAAGGCCAGCTTCATTAACTATGGCTACACCTTC
TRBJ2-4 NA TRBV2 TRBD2 16 CASLRDGGLAKNIQYF TGTGCCAGTTTACGCGACGGGGGGTTAGCCAAAAACATTCAGTACTTC
TRBJ2-5 NA TRBV3-1 NA 14 CASSHGGAQETQYF TGTGCCAGCAGCCATGGGGGGGCCCAAGAGACCCAGTACTTC
TRBJ2-3 NA TRBV19 NA 15 CASALGGLGTDTQYF TGTGCCAGTGCTTTAGGGGGGCTTGGAACAGATACGCAGTATTTT
TRBJ1-3 few TRBV7-6 NA 15 CASSANRASGNTIYF TGTGCCAGCAGCGCAAACAGAGCCTCTGGAAACACCATATATTTT
TRBJ2-3 medium-sized TRBV19 TRBD2 17 CASQGSSGARRTDTQYF TGTGCCAGTCAAGGGAGTAGCGGGGCCCGACGCACAGATACGCAGTATTTT
TRBJ2-1 NA TRBV7-2 TRBD2 15 CASSPERGGYNEQFF TGTGCCAGCAGCCCAGAGCGGGGGGGATACAATGAGCAGTTCTTC
TRBJ2-2 NA TRBV18 NA 16 CASSPLSTANTGELFF TGTGCCAGCTCACCACTAAGCACAGCGAACACCGGGGAGCTGTTTTTT
TRBJ1-3 NA TRBV7-8 NA 14 CASSAAPGGNTIYF TGTGCCAGCAGCGCGGCGCCAGGGGGAAACACCATATATTTT
TRBJ1-6 NA TRBV28 NA 14 CASRLQGWNSPLHF TGTGCCAGCAGACTACAGGGTTGGAATTCACCCCTCCACTTT
TRBJ2-7 NA TRBV29-1 NA 12 CSGGRSSYEQYF TGCAGCGGGGGCCGATCTTCCTACGAGCAGTACTTC
TRBJ1-6 few TRBV10-3 NA 17 CAISESGVNSYNSPLHF TGTGCCATCAGTGAGTCTGGGGTAAACTCCTATAATTCACCCCTCCACTTT